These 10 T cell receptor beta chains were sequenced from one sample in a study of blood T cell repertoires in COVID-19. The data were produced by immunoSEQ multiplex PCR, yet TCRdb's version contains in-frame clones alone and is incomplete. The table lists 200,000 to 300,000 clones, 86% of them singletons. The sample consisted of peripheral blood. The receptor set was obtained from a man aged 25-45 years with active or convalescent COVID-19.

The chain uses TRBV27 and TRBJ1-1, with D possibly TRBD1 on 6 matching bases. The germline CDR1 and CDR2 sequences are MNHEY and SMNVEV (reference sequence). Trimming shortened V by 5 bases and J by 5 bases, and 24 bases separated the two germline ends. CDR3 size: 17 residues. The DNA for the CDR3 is TGTGCCAGCAGTCCGCACCCAGGGGACACCTATAAGACTGAAGCTTTCTTT. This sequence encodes CASSPHPGDTYKTEAFF.

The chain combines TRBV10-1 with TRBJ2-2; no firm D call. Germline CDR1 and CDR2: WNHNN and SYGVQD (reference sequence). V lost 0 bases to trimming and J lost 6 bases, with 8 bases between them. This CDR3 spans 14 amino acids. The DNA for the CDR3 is TGCGCCAGCAGTGAGTCCCGGTCGGCCGGGGAGCTGTTTTTT. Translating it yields CASSESRSAGELFF.

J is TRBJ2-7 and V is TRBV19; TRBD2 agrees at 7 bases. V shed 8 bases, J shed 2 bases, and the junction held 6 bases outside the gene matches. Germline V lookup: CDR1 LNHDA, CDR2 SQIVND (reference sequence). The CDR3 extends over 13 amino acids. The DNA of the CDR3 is TGTGCCAGTGGGGAGGGACTCCCCTACGAGCAGTACTTC. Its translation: CASGEGLPYEQYF. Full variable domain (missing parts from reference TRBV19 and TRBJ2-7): DGGITQSPKYLFRKEGQNVTLSCEQNLNHDAMYWYRQDPGQGLRLIYYSQIVNDFQKGDIAEGYSVSREKKESFPLTVTSAQKNPTAFYLCASGEGLPYEQYFGPGTRLTVT.

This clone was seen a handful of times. Here the CDR3 DNA reads TGTGCCAGTAGTGGACAGCGCCTCTCTGGAAACACCATATATTTT. This encodes CASSGQRLSGNTIYF. V gene TRBV19 combines with J gene TRBJ1-3; D perhaps matches TRBD1 (6 bases). CDR1 is LNHDA, CDR2 SQIVND, per germline (reference sequence). The V end lost 5 bases, the J end lost 0 bases, and 11 bases lay between the germline ends. The CDR3 sequence is 15 residues long. Using reference TRBV19 and TRBJ1-3 for the parts outside the CDR3, the full variable domain is DGGITQSPKYLFRKEGQNVTLSCEQNLNHDAMYWYRQDPGQGLRLIYYSQIVNDFQKGDIAEGYSVSREKKESFPLTVTSAQKNPTAFYLCASSGQRLSGNTIYFGEGSWLTVV.

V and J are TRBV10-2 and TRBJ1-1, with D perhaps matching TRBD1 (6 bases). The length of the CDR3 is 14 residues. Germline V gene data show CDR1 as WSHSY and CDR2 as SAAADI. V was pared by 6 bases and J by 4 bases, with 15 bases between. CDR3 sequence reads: CASSSGQIFTEAFF. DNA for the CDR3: TGCGCCAGCAGCTCCGGACAGATATTCACTGAAGCTTTCTTT.

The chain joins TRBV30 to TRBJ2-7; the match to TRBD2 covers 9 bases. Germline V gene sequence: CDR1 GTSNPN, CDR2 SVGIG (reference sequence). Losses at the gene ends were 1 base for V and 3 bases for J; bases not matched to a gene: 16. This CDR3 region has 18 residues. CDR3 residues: CAWSALIPWRGGIYEQYF. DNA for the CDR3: TGTGCCTGGAGTGCACTCATTCCCTGGCGGGGGGGCATCTACGAGCAGTACTTC.

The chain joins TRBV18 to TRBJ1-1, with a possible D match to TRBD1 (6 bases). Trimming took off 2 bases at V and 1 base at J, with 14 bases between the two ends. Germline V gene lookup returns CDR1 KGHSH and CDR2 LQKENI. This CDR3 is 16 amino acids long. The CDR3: CASSPRRQGQNTEAFF. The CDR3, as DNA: TGTGCCAGCTCACCAAGAAGGCAGGGACAGAACACTGAAGCTTTCTTT.

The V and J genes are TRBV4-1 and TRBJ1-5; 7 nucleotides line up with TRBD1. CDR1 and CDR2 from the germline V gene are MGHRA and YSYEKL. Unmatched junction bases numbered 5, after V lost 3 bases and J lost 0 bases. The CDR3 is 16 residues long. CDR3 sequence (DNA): TGCGCCAGCAGCCAGTTACAGGGGAATAGCAATCAGCCCCAGCATTTT. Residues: CASSQLQGNSNQPQHF.

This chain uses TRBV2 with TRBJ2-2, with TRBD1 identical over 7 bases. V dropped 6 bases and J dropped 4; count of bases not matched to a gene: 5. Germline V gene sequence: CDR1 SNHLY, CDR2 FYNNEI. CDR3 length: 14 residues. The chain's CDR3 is CASRRDSPTGELFF. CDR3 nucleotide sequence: TGTGCCAGCAGGAGGGACAGCCCCACCGGGGAGCTGTTTTTT.

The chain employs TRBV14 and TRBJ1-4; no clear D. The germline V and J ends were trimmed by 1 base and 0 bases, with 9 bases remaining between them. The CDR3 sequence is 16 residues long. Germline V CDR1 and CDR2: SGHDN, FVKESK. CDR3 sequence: CASSQGVVATNEKLFF. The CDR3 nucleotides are TGTGCCAGCAGCCAAGGTGTGGTAGCAACTAATGAAAAACTGTTTTTT. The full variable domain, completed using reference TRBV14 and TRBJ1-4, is EAGVTQFPSHSVIEKGQTVTLRCDPISGHDNLYWYRRVMGKEIKFLLHFVKESKQDESGMPNNRFLAERTGGTYSTLKVQPAELEDSGVYFCASSQGVVATNEKLFFGSGTQLSVL.